This TCR beta chain originates from a study of blood T cell repertoires in COVID-19. About the study: Samples of COVID-19 (acute and convalescent) were obtained from the United States, Italy and Spain. T cells, B-cell-depleted T cells, or PBMCs provided the cDNA or gDNA that served as material.

This CDR3 spans 14 amino acids. The junction had 5 bases not matched to a gene; V was cut back by 6 bases and J by 4 bases. CDR1 is MNHEY and CDR2 is SVGAGI in the germline V gene. The method was immunoSEQ multiplex PCR; TCRdb's version includes in-frame clones alone and lacks a portion of them. The sample has 200,000 or so clones, 75% to 90% seen once. The clonotype comes from a human donor with active or convalescent COVID-19. The donor label of this sample is uncertain. This chain connects TRBV6-5 to TRBJ2-5; 10 bases agree with TRBD1. Sequences were obtained from peripheral blood. CDR3 residues: CASSRTGGIETQYF. The CDR3 bases are TGTGCCAGCAGCCGGACAGGGGGAATAGAGACCCAGTACTTC.